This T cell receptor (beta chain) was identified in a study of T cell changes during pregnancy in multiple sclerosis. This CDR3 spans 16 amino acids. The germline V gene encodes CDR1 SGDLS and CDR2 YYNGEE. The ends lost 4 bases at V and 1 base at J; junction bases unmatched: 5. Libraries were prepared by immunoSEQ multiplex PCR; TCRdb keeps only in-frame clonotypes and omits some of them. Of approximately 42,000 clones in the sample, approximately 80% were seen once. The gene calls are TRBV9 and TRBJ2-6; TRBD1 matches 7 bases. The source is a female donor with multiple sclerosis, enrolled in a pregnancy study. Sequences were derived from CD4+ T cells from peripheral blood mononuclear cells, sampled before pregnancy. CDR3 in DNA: TGTGCCAGCAGCCCCCGACAGGGATCTGGGGCCAACGTCCTGACTTTC. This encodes CASSPRQGSGANVLTF.